This TCR beta chain stems from a study of T cell repertoires in cytomegalovirus infection. Turning to the study itself: Used in the study were CMV epitopes, some recently identified and HLA-C-restricted, others well-studied and HLA-B-restricted. Matching HLA type, along with CMV infection, was indicated by public TCR beta signatures.

Looked up from germline, CDR1 is MNHEY and CDR2 is SVGEGT. The CDR3 is made up of 17 amino acids. Trimming stripped 0 bases from V and 0 bases from J, with 14 bases between. This clonotype was detected ten times or more. Its target is unknown. In TCRdb, the reads were re-called with MiXCR into one record per CDR3 protein. In the table there are 650,000 to 900,000 distinct CDR3 sequences, 32% of which are singletons. Study-wide findings and caveats: Within the response measured ex vivo, HLA-C-restricted CMV-specific TCR beta clonotypes were dominant. People with CMV and the relevant HLA were identified by cumulative public TCR beta family frequency.

The sample here was cultured CD8+ T cells from PBMCs, taken from culture after CMV antigen stimulation. The V and J genes are TRBV6-2 or TRBV6-3 and TRBJ1-2, with D uncertain. The clonotype originates from a human donor in good health (CMV status not recorded). Some clones in this sample may be carry-over from other donors' samples. CDR3 amino acids: CASSYSKSAAPNYGYTF. DNA for the CDR3: TGTGCCAGCAGTTACTCGAAATCGGCAGCCCCTAACTATGGCTACACCTTC.